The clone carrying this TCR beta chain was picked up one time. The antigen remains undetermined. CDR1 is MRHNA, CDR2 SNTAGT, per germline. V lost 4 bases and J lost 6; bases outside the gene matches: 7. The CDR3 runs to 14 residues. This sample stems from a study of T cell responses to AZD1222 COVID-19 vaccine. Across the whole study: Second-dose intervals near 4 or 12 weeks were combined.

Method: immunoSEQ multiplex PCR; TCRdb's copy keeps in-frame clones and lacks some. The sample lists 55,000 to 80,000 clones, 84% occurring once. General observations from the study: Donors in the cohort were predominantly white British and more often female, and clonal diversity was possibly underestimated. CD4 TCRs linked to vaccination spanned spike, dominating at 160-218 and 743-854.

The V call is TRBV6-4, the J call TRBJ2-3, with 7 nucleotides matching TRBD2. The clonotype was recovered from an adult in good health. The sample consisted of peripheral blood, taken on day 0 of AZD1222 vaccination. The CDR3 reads CASSAGLGGDTQYF. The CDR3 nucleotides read TGTGCCAGCAGTGCCGGACTGGGAGGGGATACGCAGTATTTT.